The source of this T cell receptor beta chain is a study of shared clonotypes between healthy human individuals. The protocol was immunoSEQ multiplex PCR, while the TCRdb copy is restricted to in-frame clones and leaves out a portion. The table has 2 million to 3 million clones, over 85% seen once. Trimming took 1 base from V and 6 from J, leaving 17 bases between them. Germline V gene lookup returns CDR1 SGHNT and CDR2 YENEEA. CDR3 size: 16 residues. The sequence came from a man between 18 and 29 years old in good health. Some clones in this sample may be carry-over from other donors' samples. The sample comprised naive CD4+ T cells from PBMCs. The subset is: CD45RA+ positively selected. The chain uses TRBV11-3 and TRBJ2-3; D ambiguous. CDR3 loop: CASSLGSSGPTDTQYF. The CDR3, as DNA: TGTGCCAGCAGCTTAGGGTCGAGTGGCCCTACGGATACGCAGTATTTT.